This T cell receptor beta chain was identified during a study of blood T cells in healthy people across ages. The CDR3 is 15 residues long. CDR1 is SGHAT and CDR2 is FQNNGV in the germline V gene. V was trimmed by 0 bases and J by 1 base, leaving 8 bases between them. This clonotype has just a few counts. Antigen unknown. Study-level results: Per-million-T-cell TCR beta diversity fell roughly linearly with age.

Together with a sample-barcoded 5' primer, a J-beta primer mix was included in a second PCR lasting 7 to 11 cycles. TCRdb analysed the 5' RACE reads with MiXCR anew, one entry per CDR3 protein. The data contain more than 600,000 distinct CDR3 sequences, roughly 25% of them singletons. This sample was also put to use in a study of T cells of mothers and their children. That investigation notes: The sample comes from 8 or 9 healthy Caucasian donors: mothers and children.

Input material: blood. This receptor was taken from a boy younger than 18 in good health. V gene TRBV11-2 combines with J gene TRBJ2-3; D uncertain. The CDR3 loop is CASSLEGSRTDTQYF. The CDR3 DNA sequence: TGTGCCAGCAGCTTAGAGGGTTCTCGCACAGATACGCAGTATTTT.